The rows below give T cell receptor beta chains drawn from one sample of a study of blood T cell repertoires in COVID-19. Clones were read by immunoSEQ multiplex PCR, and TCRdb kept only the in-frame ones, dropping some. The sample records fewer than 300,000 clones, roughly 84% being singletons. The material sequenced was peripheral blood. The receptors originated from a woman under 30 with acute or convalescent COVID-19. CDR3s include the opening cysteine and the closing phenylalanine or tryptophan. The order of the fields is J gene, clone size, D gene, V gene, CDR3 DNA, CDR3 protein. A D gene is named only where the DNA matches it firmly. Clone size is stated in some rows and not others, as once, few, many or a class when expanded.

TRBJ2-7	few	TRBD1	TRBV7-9	TGTGCCAGCAGCTTATCGTATACCGGGACAGAACCCTACGAGCAGTACTTC	CASSLSYTGTEPYEQYF
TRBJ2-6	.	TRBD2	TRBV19	TGTGCCAGTTGGGGGGAGGGTAGGTCTGGGGCCAACGTCCTGACTTTC	CASWGEGRSGANVLTF
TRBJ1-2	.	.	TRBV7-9	TGTGCCAGCAGCGAACAGGGATATGGCTACACCTTC	CASSEQGYGYTF
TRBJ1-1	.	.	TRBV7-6	TGTGCCAGCAGCTTTTTAGGGGGTTTGAACACTGAAGCTTTCTTT	CASSFLGGLNTEAFF
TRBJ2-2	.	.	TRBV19	TGTGCCAGTAGTAGGGACTTTAGGACCGGGGAGCTGTTTTTT	CASSRDFRTGELFF
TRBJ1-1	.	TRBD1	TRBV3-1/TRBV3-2	TGTGCCAGCAGCCCAAGGGACCCGGACAGGTCTGGACGGGGCGAGAACACTGAAGCTTTCTTT	CASSPRDPDRSGRGENTEAFF
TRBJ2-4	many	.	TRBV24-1	TGTGCCACCAGGATAAGCGGGTTTGGCAAAAACATTCAGTACTTC	CATRISGFGKNIQYF
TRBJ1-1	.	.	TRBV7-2	TGTGCCAGCAGCGCGGAGTGGGGCGGCACTGAAGCTTTCTTT	CASSAEWGGTEAFF
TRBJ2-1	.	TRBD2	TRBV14	TGTGCCAGCAGCCAAGGGAACAGGTGGGAGGGTTACAATGAGCAGTTCTTC	CASSQGNRWEGYNEQFF
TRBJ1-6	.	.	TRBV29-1	TGCAGCGCCCAGGGAGGGGAAGGGTCACCCCTCCACTTT	CSAQGGEGSPLHF
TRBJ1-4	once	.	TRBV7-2	TGTGCCAGCAGCTCATTCCAGGGTGAAAAACTGTTTTTT	CASSSFQGEKLFF
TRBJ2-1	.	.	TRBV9	TGTGCCAGTGGGGGGAGCGGTACCTACAATGAGCAGTTCTTC	CASGGSGTYNEQFF
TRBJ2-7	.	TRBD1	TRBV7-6	TGTGCCAGCAGACAAAAGACAGGGGGCGGATACGAGCAGTACTTC	CASRQKTGGGYEQYF
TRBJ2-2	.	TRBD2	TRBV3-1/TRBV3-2	TGTGCCAGCAGCCAAGATCTGGGGCTAGCGGAGAATCTATGCATGAACACCGGGGAGCTGTTTTTT	CASSQDLGLAENLCMNTGELFF
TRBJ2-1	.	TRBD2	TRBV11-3	TGTGCCAGCAGCTTAGATCAGGGCGGGAGCAGCTCCTACAATGAGCAGTTCTTC	CASSLDQGGSSSYNEQFF
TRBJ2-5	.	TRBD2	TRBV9	TGTGCCAGCAGCCCCCGGCCTAGCGGGCCACAAGAGACCCAGTACTTC	CASSPRPSGPQETQYF
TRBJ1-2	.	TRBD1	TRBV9	TGTGCCAGCCGTTTTATCTACAGGGGGCGATGGGGCTACACCTTC	CASRFIYRGRWGYTF
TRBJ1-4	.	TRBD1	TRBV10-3	TGTGCCATCAGTGCACAGGGGTCAACTAATGAAAAACTGTTTTTT	CAISAQGSTNEKLFF
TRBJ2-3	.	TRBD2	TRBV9	TGTGCCAGCAGCGTAGCGCTAGCGGGAGAGTTGGATACGCAGTATTTT	CASSVALAGELDTQYF
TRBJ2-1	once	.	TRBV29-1	TGCAGCGCCATGCGGGGGCGAAACAATGAGCAGTTCTTC	CSAMRGRNNEQFF
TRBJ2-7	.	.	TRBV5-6	TGTGCCAGCAGCCCCGGGACCTACGAGCAGTACTTC	CASSPGTYEQYF
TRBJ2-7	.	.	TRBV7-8	TGTGCCAGCAGCTTCGCCGGCTACGAGCAGTACTTC	CASSFAGYEQYF
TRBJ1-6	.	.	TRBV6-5	TGTGCCAGCAGTTACTCCCAGAATTCACCCCTCCACTTT	CASSYSQNSPLHF
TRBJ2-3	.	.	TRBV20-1	TGCAGTGCTAGTCCAGGTTTCGGGGGAGTATCAGCAGATACGCAGTATTTT	CSASPGFGGVSADTQYF
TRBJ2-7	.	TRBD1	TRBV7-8	TGTGCCAGCAGCGGAGGACAGGCCTCAAGCTCCTACGAGCAGTACTTC	CASSGGQASSSYEQYF
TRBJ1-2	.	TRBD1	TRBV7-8	TGTGCCAGCAGCTCCTCCGGGACAGGGGGCTATGGCTACACCTTC	CASSSSGTGGYGYTF
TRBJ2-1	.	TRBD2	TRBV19	TGTGCCAGTAGTATCTTTGGGACTAGCGACAATGAGCAGTTCTTC	CASSIFGTSDNEQFF
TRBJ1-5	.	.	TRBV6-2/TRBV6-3	TGTGCCAGCAGTACAGGACAGAAGAATCAGCCCCAGCATTTT	CASSTGQKNQPQHF
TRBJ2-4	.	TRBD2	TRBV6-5	TGTGCCAGCCTTCTAGCGGGAGGGGATAACATTCAGTACTTC	CASLLAGGDNIQYF
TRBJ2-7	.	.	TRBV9	TGTGCCAGCAGCGGCGGCAGGGAATTATGGCAGGACGAGCAGTACTTC	CASSGGRELWQDEQYF
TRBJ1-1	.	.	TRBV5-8	TGTGCCAGCAGCTTGGATCCAGGGTTTACTGAAGCTTTCTTT	CASSLDPGFTEAFF
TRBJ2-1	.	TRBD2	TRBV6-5	TGTGCCAGCAGTTACTCGACTAGCGGCAACAATGAGCAGTTCTTC	CASSYSTSGNNEQFF
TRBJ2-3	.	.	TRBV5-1	TGCGCCAGCAGCTCACAGGGCCGGGGGGACACAGATACGCAGTATTTT	CASSSQGRGDTDTQYF
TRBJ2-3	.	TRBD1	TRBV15	TGTGCCACCACCTCGGGACAGGGGCCAGATACGCAGTATTTT	CATTSGQGPDTQYF
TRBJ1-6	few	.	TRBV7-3	TGTGCCAGCAGCGAAGGACAGCCGAATTCACCCCTCCACTTT	CASSEGQPNSPLHF
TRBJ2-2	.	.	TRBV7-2	TGTGCCAGCAGCTTAGGCACGGCGAACACCGGGGAGCTGTTTTTT	CASSLGTANTGELFF
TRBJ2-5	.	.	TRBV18	TGTGCCAGCTCACCTATATCTACACAGGCAAAAGAGACCCAGTACTTC	CASSPISTQAKETQYF
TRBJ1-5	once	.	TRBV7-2	TGTGCCAGCAGCTTAGGACGGGTGGGCAATCAGCCCCAGCATTTT	CASSLGRVGNQPQHF
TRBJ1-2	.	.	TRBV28	TGTGCCAGCAGTTCGGCGGGGGACTATGGCTACACCTTC	CASSSAGDYGYTF
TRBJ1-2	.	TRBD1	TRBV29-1	TGCAGCGCCTCCGGGACAGGCTATGGCTACACCTTC	CSASGTGYGYTF
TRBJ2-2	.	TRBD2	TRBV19	TGTGCCAGTAGTACAGCGGGAGCGACCGGGGAGCTGTTTTTT	CASSTAGATGELFF
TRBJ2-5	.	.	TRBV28	TGTGCCAGCAGTTTTGCCTTTGGACAGAACCAAGAGACCCAGTACTTC	CASSFAFGQNQETQYF
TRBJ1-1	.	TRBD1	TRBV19	TGTGCCAGTAGTACCCGTAGGACAGGGCGAAACACTGAAGCTTTCTTT	CASSTRRTGRNTEAFF
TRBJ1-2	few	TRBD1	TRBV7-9	TGTGCCAGCAGCTCGGCGCTAGGGGGCGGCAGCTATGGCTACACCTTC	CASSSALGGGSYGYTF
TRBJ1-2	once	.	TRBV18	TGTGCCAGCTCACCACCGCCGCAGACAGACTATGGCTACACCTTC	CASSPPPQTDYGYTF
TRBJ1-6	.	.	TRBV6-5	TGTGCCAGCAGCCTAAGGGAGGGAAATTCACCCCTCCACTTT	CASSLREGNSPLHF
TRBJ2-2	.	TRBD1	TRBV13	TGTGCCAGCAGCTCGGACAGGGTCCCCACCGGGGAGCTGTTTTTT	CASSSDRVPTGELFF
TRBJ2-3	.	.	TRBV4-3	TGCGCCAGCAGCCCCGGACTATCTATCACAGATACGCAGTATTTT	CASSPGLSITDTQYF
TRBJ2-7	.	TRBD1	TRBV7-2	TGTGCCAGCAGCCCACAGGGGCAGGGCTACGAGCAGTACTTC	CASSPQGQGYEQYF
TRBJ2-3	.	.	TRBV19	TGTGCCAGTAGTATCCAGCGGAGCACAGATACGCAGTATTTT	CASSIQRSTDTQYF
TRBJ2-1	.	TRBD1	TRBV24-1	TGTGCCACCAGTACCGGGACAGGGAAGTTTGAATCCTACAATGAGCAGTTCTTC	CATSTGTGKFESYNEQFF
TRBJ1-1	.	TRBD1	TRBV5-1	TGCGCCAGCAGCTTCGGGACAGAGAACACTGAAGCTTTCTTT	CASSFGTENTEAFF
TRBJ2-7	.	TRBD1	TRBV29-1	TGCAGCGCTATGCGGCTGATACCCGGGACAGCTACCTACGAGCAGTACTTC	CSAMRLIPGTATYEQYF
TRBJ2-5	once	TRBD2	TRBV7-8	TGTGCCAGCAGCTTTGGACTAGCCCACCAAGAGACCCAGTACTTC	CASSFGLAHQETQYF
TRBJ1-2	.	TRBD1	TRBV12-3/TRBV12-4	TGTGCCAGCAGCCGTGCAGGGGGCGGTGGCTACACCTTC	CASSRAGGGGYTF
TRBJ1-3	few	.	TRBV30	TGTGCCTGGAGTGTCCGCGGCGGGGGCACTGGAAACACCATATATTTT	CAWSVRGGGTGNTIYF
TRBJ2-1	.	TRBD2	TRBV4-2	TGTGCCAGCAGCAAGGCGAGGGGAGGGCCCAATGAGCAGTTCTTC	CASSKARGGPNEQFF
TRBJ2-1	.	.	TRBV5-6	TGTGCCAGCACCCATTTGGCGGAGGGAGACAATGAGCAGTTCTTC	CASTHLAEGDNEQFF
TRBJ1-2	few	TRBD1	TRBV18	TGTGCCAGCTCGCCACCCGAGACAGGGAGTTATGGCTACACCTTC	CASSPPETGSYGYTF